The sequence of this T cell receptor (beta chain) was determined in a study of multiple sclerosis patients with progressive multifocal leukoencephalopathy (dated by TCRdb to about 2019). The study in broad terms: Peripheral T and B cells were examined in MS patients who went on to develop PML (4 under natalizumab, 1 after alemtuzumab) as well as in treated patients who did not. A couple of patients on natalizumab who later developed PML were tracked over time from before therapy, through 6 and 12 months, up to PML onset. The study was designed to detect JC virus-specific or public T-cell expansions arising at the time of PML onset. The study at large found these results: Analysis was limited to peripheral blood, even though cerebrospinal fluid or brain lymphocytes might be more informative for natalizumab-associated PML. At the time PML developed, no common TRBV or TRBJ gene usage or preferential TRBV-TRBJ pairings were detected. Because of the small, descriptive cohort, whether findings reflect JC virus infection or general immunocompromise remained unclear. TRB clones above 0.5% frequency appeared only in PML patients, but expanded clones at PML onset were already present before and during natalizumab therapy. Lower normalized Shannon entropy suggested less diverse TRB repertoires in most PML patients, whereas the natalizumab-treated controls showed values near 1.

The germline V gene (reference sequence) yields SEHNR for CDR1 and FQNEAQ for CDR2. The CDR3 runs 13 residues from the cysteine to the phenylalanine. The entry retains the CDR3 DNA only, 39 bases that are in frame from base 1. Trimming removed 2 bases from V and 5 bases from J, leaving 8 bases between the germline ends. This specimen's time point label, per the study, means: roughly 13 months of natalizumab therapy. What this sample's treatment or condition label stands for: on natalizumab therapy at sampling. The controls were about five MS patients treated with natalizumab who did not develop PML and who were sampled longitudinally. Interferon beta had previously been received by all listed patients, and all PML patients were female. T1 and T2 blood samples were collected at 6 and 12 months of natalizumab therapy, respectively. Ficoll-Hypaque density gradient centrifugation was used to isolate peripheral blood mononuclear cells.

The immunoSEQ two-step multiplex PCR at survey-level depth was used to amplify TRB CDR3 regions from genomic DNA. To estimate template counts and remove amplification bias, each PCR was spiked with synthetic inline TR CDR3 controls covering all V-J pairings. Reads were processed so that amplification and sequencing bias were reduced, and quantification was performed against synthetic TR CDR3 analogs. The authors' analysis ran thus. In ImmunoSEQ Analyzer, raw data were processed so that out-of-frame sequences and CDR3s with stop codons were removed, with gene names following IMGT nomenclature. Normalized Shannon entropy, defined as 1 minus Pielou's evenness, served as the summary measure of repertoire diversity. Two TRB sequences were counted as identical only if the two sequences had the same V gene, J gene and CDR3. Public PML clonotypes were CDR3s found in two or more PML-onset samples but not found earlier, in controls, or in public databases. Positional CDR3 amino acid composition was analyzed in Skylign with the observed count method. TCRdb limited this immuneACCESS table to in-frame rearrangements with V and J called. A share of clones is missing; checked studies link under half to unresolved V genes, and the rest is unexplained. V, J and clone size reflect that table, while D and trimming were determined from the DNA. In all, the sample holds fewer than 35,000 clones, and 90% of those were seen once. The ten most abundant clones make up approximately 1.3% of the sample.

As concerns this clone: Its target antigen remains unknown. Base qualities are not at hand, and no much larger clone is one base apart.

The sequence is built from TRBV7-9 and TRBJ2-3; no D gene can be assigned with confidence. This sequence was found in a human donor with multiple sclerosis. The sample in question was PBMCs, obtained from a patient treated with natalizumab. CDR3 sequence: CASSLMGIDTQYF. The nucleotide sequence reads as follows: TGTGCCAGCAGCTTAATGGGAATAGATACGCAGTATTTT.